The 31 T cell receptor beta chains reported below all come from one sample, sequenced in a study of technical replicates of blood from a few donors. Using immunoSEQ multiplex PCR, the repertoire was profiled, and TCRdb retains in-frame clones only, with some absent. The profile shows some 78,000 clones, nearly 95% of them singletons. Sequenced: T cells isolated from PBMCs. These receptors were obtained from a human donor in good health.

The CDR3 loop is CASSGDSLNEQFF. The CDR3 region has the DNA TGTGCCAGCAGTGGAGACAGCCTCAATGAGCAGTTCTTC. The gene calls are TRBV6-1 and TRBJ2-1; perhaps TRBD1 as D (5 bases). CDR3 length equals 13 residues. V lost 4 bases to trimming and J lost 6 bases, with 10 bases between them. The germline V gene has CDR1 MNHNS and CDR2 SASEGT.

The CDR3 sequence: CASSRNPGLAGNQETQYF. The CDR3 DNA follows: TGTGCCAGCAGCCGTAACCCTGGACTAGCGGGTAATCAAGAGACCCAGTACTTC. The chain is built from TRBV11-2 and TRBJ2-5; TRBD2 aligns across 11 bases. Germline CDR1 SGHAT, CDR2 FQNNGV. CDR3 size: 18 residues. V lost 5 bases, J lost 2 bases, and 13 bases stayed unmatched.

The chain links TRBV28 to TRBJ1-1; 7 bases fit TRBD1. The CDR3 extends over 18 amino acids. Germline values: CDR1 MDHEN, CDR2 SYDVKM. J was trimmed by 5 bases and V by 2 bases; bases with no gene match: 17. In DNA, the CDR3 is TGTGCCAGCAGTTTACGACAGGGTTCTATGGCGGATAAGACTGAAGCTTTCTTT. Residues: CASSLRQGSMADKTEAFF.

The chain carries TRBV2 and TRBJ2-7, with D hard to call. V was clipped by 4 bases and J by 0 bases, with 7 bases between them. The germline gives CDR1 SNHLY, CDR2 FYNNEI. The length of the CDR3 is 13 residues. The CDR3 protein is CASSGPGSYEQYF. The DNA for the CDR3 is TGTGCCAGCAGTGGCCCAGGCTCCTACGAGCAGTACTTC.

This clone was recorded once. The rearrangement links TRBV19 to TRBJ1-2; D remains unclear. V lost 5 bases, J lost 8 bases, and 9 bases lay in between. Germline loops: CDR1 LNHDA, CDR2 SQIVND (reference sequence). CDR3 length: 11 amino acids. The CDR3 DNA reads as TGTGCCAGTAGTCGAACGGAGGGCTACACCTTC. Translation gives CASSRTEGYTF.

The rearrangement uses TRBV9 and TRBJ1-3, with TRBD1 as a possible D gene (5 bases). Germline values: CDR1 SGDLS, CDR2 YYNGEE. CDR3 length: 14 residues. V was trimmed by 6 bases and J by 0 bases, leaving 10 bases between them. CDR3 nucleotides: TGTGCCAGCACCGACAGAGACTCTGGAAACACCATATATTTT. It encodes CASTDRDSGNTIYF.

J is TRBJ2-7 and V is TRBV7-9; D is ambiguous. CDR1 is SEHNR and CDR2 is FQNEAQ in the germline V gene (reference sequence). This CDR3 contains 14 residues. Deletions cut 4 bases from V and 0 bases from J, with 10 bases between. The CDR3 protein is CASSSRKSSYEQYF. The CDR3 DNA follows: TGTGCCAGCAGCTCGCGTAAATCCTCCTACGAGCAGTACTTC.

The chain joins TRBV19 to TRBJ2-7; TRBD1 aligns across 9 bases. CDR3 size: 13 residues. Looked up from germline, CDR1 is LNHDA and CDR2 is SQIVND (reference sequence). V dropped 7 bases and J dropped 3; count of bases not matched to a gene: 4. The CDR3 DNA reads TGTGCCAGTACCCCGGGACAGGGCTACGAGCAGTACTTC. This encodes CASTPGQGYEQYF.

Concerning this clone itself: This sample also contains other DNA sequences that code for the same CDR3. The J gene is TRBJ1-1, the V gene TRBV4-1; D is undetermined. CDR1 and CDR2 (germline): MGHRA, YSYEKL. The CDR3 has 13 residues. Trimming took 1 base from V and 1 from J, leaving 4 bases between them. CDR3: CASSQGRNTEAFF. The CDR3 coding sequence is TGCGCCAGCAGCCAAGGTAGGAACACTGAAGCTTTCTTT.

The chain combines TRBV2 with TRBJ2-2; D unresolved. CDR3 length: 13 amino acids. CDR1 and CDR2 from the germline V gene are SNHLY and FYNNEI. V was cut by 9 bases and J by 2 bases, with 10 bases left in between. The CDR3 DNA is TGTGCCAGTAAGGCGACTAACACCGGGGAGCTGTTTTTT. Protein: CASKATNTGELFF.

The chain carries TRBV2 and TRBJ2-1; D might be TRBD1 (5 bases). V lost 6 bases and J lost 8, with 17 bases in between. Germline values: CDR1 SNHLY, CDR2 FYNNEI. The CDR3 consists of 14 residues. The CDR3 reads CASRRAGYPDEQFF. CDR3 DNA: TGTGCCAGCAGGAGAGCAGGGTATCCGGATGAGCAGTTCTTC.

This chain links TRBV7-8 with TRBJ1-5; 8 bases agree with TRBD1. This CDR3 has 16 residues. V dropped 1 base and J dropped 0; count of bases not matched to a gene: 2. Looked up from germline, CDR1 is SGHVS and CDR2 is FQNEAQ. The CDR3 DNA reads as TGTGCCAGCAGCTTAGGGACAGGGCATAGCAATCAGCCCCAGCATTTT. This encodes CASSLGTGHSNQPQHF.

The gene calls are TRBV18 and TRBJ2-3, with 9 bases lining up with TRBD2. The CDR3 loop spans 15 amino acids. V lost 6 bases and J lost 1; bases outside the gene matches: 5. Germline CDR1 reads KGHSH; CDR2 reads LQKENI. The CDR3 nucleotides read TGTGCCAGCTCTTTTTGGACTAGCGGCACAGATACGCAGTATTTT. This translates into CASSFWTSGTDTQYF. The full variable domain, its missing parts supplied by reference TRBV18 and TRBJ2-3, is NAGVMQNPRHLVRRRGQEARLRCSPMKGHSHVYWYRQLPEEGLKFMVYLQKENIIDESGMPKERFSAEFPKEGPSILRIQQVVRGDSAAYFCASSFWTSGTDTQYFGPGTRLTVL.

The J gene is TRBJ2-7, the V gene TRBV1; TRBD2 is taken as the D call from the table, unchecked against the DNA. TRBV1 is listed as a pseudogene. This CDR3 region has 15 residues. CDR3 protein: CTSSQTSGSPYEQYF. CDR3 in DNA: TGCACCAGCAGCCAGACTAGCGGGTCCCCTTACGAGCAGTACTTC.

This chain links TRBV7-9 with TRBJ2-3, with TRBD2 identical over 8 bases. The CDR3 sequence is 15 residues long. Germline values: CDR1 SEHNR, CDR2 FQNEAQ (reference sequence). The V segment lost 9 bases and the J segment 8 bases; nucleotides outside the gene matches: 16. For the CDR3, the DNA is TGTGCCAGACCCCCCGGGACTAGGGGGGAAGGTACGCAGTATTTT. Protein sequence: CARPPGTRGEGTQYF.

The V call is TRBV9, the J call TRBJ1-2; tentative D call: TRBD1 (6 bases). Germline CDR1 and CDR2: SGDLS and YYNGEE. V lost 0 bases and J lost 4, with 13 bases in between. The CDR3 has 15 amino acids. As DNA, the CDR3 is TGTGCCAGCAGCGTAGCCCACAGGGCCATCTATGGCTACACCTTC. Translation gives CASSVAHRAIYGYTF. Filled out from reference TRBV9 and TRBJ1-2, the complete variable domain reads DSGVTQTPKHLITATGQRVTLRCSPRSGDLSVYWYQQSLDQGLQFLIQYYNGEERAKGNILERFSAQQFPDLHSELNLSSLELGDSALYFCASSVAHRAIYGYTFGSGTRLTVV.

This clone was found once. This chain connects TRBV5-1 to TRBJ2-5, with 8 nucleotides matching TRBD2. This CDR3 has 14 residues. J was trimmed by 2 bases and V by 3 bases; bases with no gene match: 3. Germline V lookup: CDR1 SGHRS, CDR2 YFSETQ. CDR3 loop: CASSWVAGQETQYF. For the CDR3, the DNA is TGCGCCAGCAGCTGGGTAGCGGGGCAAGAGACCCAGTACTTC.

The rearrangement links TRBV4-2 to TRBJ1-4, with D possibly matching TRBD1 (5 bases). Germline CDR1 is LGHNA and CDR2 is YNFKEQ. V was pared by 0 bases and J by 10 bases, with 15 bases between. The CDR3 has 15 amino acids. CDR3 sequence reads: CASSQEESGGGKLFF. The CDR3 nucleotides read TGTGCCAGCAGCCAAGAGGAGAGCGGGGGGGGAAAACTGTTTTTT.

The CDR3, as DNA: TGTGCCTGGAGTAAGGCGGGGGGGCCAGGGGATACGCAGTATTTT. This encodes CAWSKAGGPGDTQYF. The chain couples TRBV30 to TRBJ2-3, with 9 bases identical to TRBD2. Per the germline V gene, CDR1 is GTSNPN and CDR2 is SVGIG (reference sequence). Trimming took 2 bases from V and 6 from J; bases not matched to a gene: 9. This CDR3 has 15 residues.

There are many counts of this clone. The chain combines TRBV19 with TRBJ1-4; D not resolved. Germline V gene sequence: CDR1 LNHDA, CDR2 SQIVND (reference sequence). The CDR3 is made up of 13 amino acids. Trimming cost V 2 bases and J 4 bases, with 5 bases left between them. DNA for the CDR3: TGTGCCAGTAGTATATCCAGTAATGAAAAACTGTTTTTT. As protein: CASSISSNEKLFF.

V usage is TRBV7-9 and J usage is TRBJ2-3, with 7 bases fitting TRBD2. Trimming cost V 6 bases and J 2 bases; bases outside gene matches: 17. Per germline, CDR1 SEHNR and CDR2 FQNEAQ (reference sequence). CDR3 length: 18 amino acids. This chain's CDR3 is CASSLLASGQLHTDTQYF. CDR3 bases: TGTGCCAGCAGTTTGTTAGCTAGCGGACAACTCCACACAGATACGCAGTATTTT.

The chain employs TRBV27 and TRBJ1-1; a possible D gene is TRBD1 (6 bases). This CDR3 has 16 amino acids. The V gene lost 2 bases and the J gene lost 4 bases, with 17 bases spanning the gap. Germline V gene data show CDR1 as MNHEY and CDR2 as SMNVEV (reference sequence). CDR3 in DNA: TGTGCCAGCAGTTTAAGGGGGATCGGTGGGGTCACTGAAGCTTTCTTT. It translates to CASSLRGIGGVTEAFF.

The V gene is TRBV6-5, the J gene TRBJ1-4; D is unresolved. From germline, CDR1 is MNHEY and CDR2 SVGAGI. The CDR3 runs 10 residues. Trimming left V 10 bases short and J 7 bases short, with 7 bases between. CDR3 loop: CATYREKLFF. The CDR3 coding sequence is TGTGCCACCTACCGTGAAAAACTGTTTTTT.

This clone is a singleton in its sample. CDR3 bases: TGCAGCGTTGCTTCCAGTGGCAATGAGCAGTTCTTC. Protein: CSVASSGNEQFF. J is TRBJ2-1 and V is TRBV29-1; D call uncertain. The V and J ends lost 4 bases and 6 bases respectively, with 10 bases between them. The CDR3 totals 12 residues. Germline lookup yields CDR1 SQVTM and CDR2 ANQGSEA.

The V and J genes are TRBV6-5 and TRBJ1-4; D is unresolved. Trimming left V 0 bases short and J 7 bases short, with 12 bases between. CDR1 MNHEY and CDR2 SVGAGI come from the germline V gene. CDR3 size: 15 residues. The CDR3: CASSYSAAIGEKLFF. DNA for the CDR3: TGTGCCAGCAGTTACTCTGCGGCGATTGGTGAAAAACTGTTTTTT.

The CDR3 reads CASSSFHEQFF. CDR3 DNA: TGTGCCAGCAGTTCTTTCCATGAGCAGTTCTTC. The chain combines TRBV7-9 with TRBJ2-1, with D uncertain. This CDR3 region has 11 residues. CDR1 SEHNR and CDR2 FQNEAQ come from the germline V gene (reference sequence). V lost 6 bases and J 8 bases, leaving 8 bases between the germline ends.

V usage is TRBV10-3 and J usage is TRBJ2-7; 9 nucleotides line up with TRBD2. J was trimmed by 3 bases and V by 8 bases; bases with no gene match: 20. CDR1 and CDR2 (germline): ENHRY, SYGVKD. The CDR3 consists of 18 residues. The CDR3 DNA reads TGTGCCATCGGAAATAGCGGGAGCGCGACGTTGGTACGCTACGAGCAGTACTTC. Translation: CAIGNSGSATLVRYEQYF.

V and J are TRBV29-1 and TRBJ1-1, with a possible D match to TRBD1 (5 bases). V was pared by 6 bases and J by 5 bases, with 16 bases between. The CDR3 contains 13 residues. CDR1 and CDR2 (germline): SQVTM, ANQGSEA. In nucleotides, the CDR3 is TGCAGCGTGGTGTCTGGGGCGAGAACTGAAGCTTTCTTT. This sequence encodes CSVVSGARTEAFF.

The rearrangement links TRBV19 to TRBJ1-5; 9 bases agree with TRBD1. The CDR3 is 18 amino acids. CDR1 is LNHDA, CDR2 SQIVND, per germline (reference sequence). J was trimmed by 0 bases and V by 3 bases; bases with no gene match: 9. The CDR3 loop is CASSIPVGQGGSNQPQHF. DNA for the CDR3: TGTGCCAGTAGTATCCCCGTGGGACAGGGTGGTAGCAATCAGCCCCAGCATTTT. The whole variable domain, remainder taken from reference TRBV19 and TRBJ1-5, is DGGITQSPKYLFRKEGQNVTLSCEQNLNHDAMYWYRQDPGQGLRLIYYSQIVNDFQKGDIAEGYSVSREKKESFPLTVTSAQKNPTAFYLCASSIPVGQGGSNQPQHFGDGTRLSIL.

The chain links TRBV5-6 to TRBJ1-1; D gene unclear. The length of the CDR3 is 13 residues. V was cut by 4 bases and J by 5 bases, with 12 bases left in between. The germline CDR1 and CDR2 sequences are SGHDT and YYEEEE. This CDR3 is CASSLAKRTEAFF. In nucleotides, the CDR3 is TGTGCCAGCAGCCTGGCTAAGCGGACTGAAGCTTTCTTT.

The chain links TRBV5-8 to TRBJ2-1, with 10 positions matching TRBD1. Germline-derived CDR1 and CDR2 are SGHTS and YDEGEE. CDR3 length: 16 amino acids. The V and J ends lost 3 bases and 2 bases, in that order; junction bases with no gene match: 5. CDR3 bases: TGTGCCAGCAGCTGGGACAGGGGATTAGCCTACAATGAGCAGTTCTTC. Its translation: CASSWDRGLAYNEQFF.